What follows are 3 T cell receptor beta chains derived from one specimen sequenced in a study of shared clonotypes between healthy human individuals. Clones were sequenced by immunoSEQ multiplex PCR, and TCRdb holds only the in-frame ones, with some missing. Of about 2.4 million clones listed, approximately 93% were seen once; the top ten hold about 0.38%. The specimen was naive CD4+ T cells from PBMCs. The subset was: CD45RA+ positively selected. These receptors all come from a man in his late teens or twenties in good health. Some clones in this sample may be carry-over from other donors' samples.

In regard to this clone: The same CDR3 arises from other DNA sequences in this sample as well. V usage is TRBV7-9 and J usage is TRBJ1-1; 8 bases fit TRBD1. V shed 6 bases, J shed 4 bases, and the junction held 4 bases outside the gene matches. The CDR3 runs 13 residues. Germline CDR1 is SEHNR and CDR2 is FQNEAQ (reference sequence). CDR3 nucleotide sequence: TGTGCCAGCAGTTCACAGGGGGGCACTGAAGCTTTCTTT. Protein: CASSSQGGTEAFF.

The chain combines TRBV30 with TRBJ2-7; the match to TRBD1 covers 7 bases. The CDR3 loop spans 14 amino acids. CDR1 and CDR2 (germline): GTSNPN, SVGIG (reference sequence). The V gene end was trimmed by 3 bases and the J gene end by 9 bases; junction bases not matched to a gene: 14. The CDR3 nucleotides are TGTGCCTGGAGGAATACCGGGACAGCCCGCGGGCAGTACTTC. Amino acid sequence: CAWRNTGTARGQYF.

In its sample, this clone was seen a few times. The chain couples TRBV18 to TRBJ1-1; D uncertain. The germline V gene has CDR1 KGHSH and CDR2 LQKENI. V was pared by 3 bases and J by 1 base, with 15 bases between. The CDR3 covers 16 residues. CDR3 loop: CASSPYTPQANTEAFF. CDR3 in DNA: TGTGCCAGCTCACCTTACACCCCACAAGCGAACACTGAAGCTTTCTTT.